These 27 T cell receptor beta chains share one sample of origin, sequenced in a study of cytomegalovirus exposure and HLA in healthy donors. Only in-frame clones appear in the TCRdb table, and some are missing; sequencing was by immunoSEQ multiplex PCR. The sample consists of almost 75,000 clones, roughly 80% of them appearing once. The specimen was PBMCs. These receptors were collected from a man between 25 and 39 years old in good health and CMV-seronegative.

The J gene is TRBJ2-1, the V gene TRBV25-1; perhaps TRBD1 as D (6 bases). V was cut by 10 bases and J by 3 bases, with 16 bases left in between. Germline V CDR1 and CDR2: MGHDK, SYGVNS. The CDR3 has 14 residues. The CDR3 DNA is TGTGCCACCGTGGGGGCTAGCATCTACAATGAGCAGTTCTTC. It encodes CATVGASIYNEQFF.

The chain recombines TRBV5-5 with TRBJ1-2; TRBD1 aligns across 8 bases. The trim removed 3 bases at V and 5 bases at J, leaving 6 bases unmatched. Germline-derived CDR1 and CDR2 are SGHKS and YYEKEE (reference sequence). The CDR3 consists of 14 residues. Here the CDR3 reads CASSSQGAVYGYTF. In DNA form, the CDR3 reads TGTGCCAGCAGCTCGCAGGGGGCCGTTTATGGCTACACCTTC.

The CDR3 here is CASSQRGIANYGYTF. The CDR3 bases are TGTGCCAGCAGCCAAAGGGGGATAGCTAACTATGGCTACACCTTC. The J gene is TRBJ1-2, the V gene TRBV7-9, with a tentative D call TRBD1 (6 bases). This CDR3 contains 15 residues. V dropped 5 bases and J dropped 0 bases, with 13 bases sitting between them. Germline V gene lookup returns CDR1 SEHNR and CDR2 FQNEAQ (reference sequence).

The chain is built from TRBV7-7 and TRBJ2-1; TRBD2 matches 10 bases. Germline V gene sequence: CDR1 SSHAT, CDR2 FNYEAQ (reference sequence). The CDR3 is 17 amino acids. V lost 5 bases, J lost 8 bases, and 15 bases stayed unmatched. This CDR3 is CASSPRLAGQTWDEQFF. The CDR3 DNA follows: TGTGCCAGCAGCCCTCGACTAGCGGGCCAAACTTGGGATGAGCAGTTCTTC.

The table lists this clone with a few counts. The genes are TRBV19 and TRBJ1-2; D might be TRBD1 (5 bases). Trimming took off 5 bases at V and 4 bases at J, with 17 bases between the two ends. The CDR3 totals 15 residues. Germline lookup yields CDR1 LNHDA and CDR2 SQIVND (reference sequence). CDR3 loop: CASSLTASLFYGYTF. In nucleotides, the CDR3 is TGTGCCAGTAGTCTGACAGCATCCTTATTCTATGGCTACACCTTC.

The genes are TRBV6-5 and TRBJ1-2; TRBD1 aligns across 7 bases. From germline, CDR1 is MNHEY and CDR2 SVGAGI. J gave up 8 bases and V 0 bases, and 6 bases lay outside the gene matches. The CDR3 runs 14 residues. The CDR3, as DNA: TGTGCCAGCAGTTACTCGAAGGGGGCATGGGGCTACACCTTC. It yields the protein CASSYSKGAWGYTF.

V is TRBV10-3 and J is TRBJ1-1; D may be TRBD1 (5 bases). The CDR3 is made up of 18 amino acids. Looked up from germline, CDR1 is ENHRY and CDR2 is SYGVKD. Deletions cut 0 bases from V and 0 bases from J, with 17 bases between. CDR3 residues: CAISESPGRDLVNTEAFF. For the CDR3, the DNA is TGTGCCATCAGTGAGTCTCCAGGGCGCGATTTGGTGAACACTGAAGCTTTCTTT.

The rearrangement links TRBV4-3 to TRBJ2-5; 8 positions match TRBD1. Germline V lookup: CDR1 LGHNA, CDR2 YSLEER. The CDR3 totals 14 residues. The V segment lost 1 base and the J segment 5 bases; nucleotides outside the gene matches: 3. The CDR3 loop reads CASSQGTGTETQYF. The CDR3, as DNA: TGCGCCAGCAGCCAAGGGACAGGGACGGAGACCCAGTACTTC.

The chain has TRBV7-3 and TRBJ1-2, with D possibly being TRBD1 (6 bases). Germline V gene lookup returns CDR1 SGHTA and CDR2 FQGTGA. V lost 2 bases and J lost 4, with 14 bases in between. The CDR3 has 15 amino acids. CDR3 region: CASSLDEGGSYGYTF. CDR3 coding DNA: TGTGCCAGCAGCTTAGATGAAGGGGGAAGCTATGGCTACACCTTC.

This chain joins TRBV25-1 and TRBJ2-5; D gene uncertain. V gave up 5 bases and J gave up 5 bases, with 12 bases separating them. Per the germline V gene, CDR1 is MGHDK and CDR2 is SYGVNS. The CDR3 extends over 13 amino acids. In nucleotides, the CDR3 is TGTGCCAGCAGTAGGCCCCCCAGGGAGACCCAGTACTTC. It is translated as CASSRPPRETQYF.

The CDR3 sequence: CASSPPGGSWTDTQYF. As DNA, the CDR3 is TGTGCCAGCAGCCCTCCCGGCGGGAGTTGGACAGATACGCAGTATTTT. J is TRBJ2-3 and V is TRBV11-2; TRBD2 agrees at 7 bases. CDR1 and CDR2 from the germline V gene are SGHAT and FQNNGV. With V trimmed by 5 bases and J by 3 bases, 11 bases remained unmatched. The CDR3 loop spans 16 amino acids.

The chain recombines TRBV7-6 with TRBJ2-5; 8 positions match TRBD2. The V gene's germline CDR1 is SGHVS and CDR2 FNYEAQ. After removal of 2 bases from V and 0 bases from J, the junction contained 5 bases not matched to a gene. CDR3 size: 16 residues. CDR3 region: CASSLRPAGDQETQYF. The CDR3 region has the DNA TGTGCCAGCAGCTTACGGCCAGCGGGGGACCAAGAGACCCAGTACTTC.

CDR3 region: CASSQLQGNTIYF. CDR3 nucleotides: TGCGCCAGCAGCCAACTCCAGGGAAACACCATATATTTT. The chain combines TRBV4-1 with TRBJ1-3; D not resolved. Germline V gene sequence: CDR1 MGHRA, CDR2 YSYEKL. This CDR3 is built from 13 residues. Trimming took off 2 bases at V and 4 bases at J, with 6 bases between the two ends.

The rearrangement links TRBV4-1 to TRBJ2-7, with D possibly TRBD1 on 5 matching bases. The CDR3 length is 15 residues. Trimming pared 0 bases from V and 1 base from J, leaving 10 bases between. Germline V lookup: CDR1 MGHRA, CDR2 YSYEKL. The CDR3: CASSQDFGQSYEQYV. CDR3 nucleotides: TGCGCCAGCAGCCAAGATTTTGGACAATCCTACGAGCAGTACGTC.

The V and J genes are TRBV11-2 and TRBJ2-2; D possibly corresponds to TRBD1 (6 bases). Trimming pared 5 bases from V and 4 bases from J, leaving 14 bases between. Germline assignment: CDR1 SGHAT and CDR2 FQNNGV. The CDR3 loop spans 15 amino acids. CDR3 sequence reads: CASSLRGSSTGELFF. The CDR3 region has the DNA TGTGCCAGCAGCCTCAGGGGTTCTAGCACCGGGGAGCTGTTTTTT.

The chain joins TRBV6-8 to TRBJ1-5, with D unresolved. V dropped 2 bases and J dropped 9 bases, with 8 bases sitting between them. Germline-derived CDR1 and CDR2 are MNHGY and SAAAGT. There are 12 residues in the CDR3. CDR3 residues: CASSYTGWPQHF. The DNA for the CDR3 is TGTGCCAGCAGTTACACCGGGTGGCCCCAGCATTTT.

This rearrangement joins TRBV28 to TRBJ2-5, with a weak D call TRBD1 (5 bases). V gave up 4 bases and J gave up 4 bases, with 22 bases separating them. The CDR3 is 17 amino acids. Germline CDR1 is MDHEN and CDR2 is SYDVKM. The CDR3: CASSSQFSRAVGETQYF. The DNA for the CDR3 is TGTGCCAGCAGTTCCCAATTTAGCAGGGCGGTCGGAGAGACCCAGTACTTC.

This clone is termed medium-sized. The CDR3 sequence is CASSTGLPTLTGELFF. CDR3 bases: TGTGCCAGCAGCACGGGACTCCCGACCCTCACCGGGGAGCTGTTTTTT. The chain has TRBV7-8 and TRBJ2-2; tentatively, D is TRBD2 (6 bases). The germline V gene encodes CDR1 SGHVS and CDR2 FQNEAQ. V was clipped by 5 bases and J by 4 bases, with 17 bases between them. The CDR3 has 16 residues.

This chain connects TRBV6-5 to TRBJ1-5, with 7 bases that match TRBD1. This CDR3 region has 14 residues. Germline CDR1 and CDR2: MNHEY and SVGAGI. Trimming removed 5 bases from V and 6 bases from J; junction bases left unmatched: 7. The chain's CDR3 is CASSPGTVGQPQHF. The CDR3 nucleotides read TGTGCCAGCAGTCCCGGGACAGTGGGTCAGCCCCAGCATTTT.

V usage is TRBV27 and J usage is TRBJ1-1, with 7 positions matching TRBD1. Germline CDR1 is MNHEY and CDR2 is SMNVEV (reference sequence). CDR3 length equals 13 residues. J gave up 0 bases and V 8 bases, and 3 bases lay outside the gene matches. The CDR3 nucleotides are TGTGCCAGCTCGACAGGGTTGAACACTGAAGCTTTCTTT. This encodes CASSTGLNTEAFF.

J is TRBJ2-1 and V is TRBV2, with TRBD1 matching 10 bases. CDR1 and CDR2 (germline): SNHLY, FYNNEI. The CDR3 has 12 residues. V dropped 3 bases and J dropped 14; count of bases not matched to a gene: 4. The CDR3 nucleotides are TGTGCCAGCAGTGAGGGCGGGACAGGGGAGTTCTTC. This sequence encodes CASSEGGTGEFF.

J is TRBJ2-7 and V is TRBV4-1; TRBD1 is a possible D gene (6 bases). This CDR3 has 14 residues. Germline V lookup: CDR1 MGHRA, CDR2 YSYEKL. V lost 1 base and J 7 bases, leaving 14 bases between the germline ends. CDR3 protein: CASSQVGAATEQYF. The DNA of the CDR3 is TGCGCCAGCAGCCAAGTGGGGGCAGCCACGGAGCAGTACTTC.

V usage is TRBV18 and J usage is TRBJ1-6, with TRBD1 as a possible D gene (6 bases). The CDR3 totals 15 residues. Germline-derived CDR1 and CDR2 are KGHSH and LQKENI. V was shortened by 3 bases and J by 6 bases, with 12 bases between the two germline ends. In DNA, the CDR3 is TGTGCCAGCTCACCGTCTTCAGGGGTTAATTCACCCCTCCACTTT. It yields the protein CASSPSSGVNSPLHF.

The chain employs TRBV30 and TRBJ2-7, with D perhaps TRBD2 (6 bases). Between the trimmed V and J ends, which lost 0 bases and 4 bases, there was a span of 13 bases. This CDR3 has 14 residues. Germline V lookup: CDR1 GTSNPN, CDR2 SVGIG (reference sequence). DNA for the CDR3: TGTGCCTGGAGTGTTCCGGGACTTAATTACGAGCAGTACGTC. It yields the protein CAWSVPGLNYEQYV.

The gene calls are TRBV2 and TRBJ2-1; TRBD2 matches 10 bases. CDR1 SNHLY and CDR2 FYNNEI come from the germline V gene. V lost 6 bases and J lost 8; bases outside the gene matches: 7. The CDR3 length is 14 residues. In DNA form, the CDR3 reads TGTGCCAGCAGGGGGGGGACTAGCGTCCATGAGCAGTTCTTC. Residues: CASRGGTSVHEQFF.

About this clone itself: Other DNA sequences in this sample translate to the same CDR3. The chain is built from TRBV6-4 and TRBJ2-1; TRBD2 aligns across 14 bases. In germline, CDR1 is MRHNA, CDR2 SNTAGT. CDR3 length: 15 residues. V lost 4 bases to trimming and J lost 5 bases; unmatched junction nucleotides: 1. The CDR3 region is CASSGGLAGDNEQFF. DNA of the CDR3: TGTGCCAGCAGTGGGGGACTAGCGGGGGACAATGAGCAGTTCTTC.

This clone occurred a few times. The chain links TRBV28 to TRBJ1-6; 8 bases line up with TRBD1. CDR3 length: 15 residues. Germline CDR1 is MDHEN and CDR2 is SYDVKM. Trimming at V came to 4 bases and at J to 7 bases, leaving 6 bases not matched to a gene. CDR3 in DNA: TGTGCCAGCAGTTCGGACAGGGTGGGGAATTCACCCCTCCACTTT. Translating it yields CASSSDRVGNSPLHF.